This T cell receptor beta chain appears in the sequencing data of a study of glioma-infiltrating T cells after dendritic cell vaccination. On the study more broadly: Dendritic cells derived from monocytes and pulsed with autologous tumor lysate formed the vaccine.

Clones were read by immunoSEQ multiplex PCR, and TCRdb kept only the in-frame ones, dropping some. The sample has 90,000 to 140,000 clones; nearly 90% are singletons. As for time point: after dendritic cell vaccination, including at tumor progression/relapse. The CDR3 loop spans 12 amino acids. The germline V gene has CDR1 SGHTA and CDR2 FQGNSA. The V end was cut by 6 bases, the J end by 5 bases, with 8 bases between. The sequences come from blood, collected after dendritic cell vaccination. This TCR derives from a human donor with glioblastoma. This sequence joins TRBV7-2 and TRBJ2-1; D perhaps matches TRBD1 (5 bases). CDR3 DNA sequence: TGTGCCAGCAGGGACAACAACAATGAGCAGTTCTTC. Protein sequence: CASRDNNNEQFF. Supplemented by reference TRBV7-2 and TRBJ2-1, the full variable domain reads GAGVSQSPSNKVTEKGKDVELRCDPISGHTALYWYRQSLGQGLEFLIYFQGNSAPDKSGLPSDRFSAERTGGSVSTLTIQRTQQEDSAVYLCASRDNNNEQFFGPGTRLTVL.